These 15 T cell receptor beta chains were sequenced from one sample in a study of blood T cell repertoires in COVID-19. Here immunoSEQ multiplex PCR was the method, and the copy in TCRdb shows in-frame clones only, minus some. The sample contains more than 250,000 clones, approximately 90% of which appear only once. Sequenced input: peripheral blood. The source is a woman aged 50 to 65 with COVID-19, enrolled during active disease.

The V gene is TRBV30, the J gene TRBJ2-5; 11 bases agree with TRBD2. Trimming at V came to 4 bases and at J to 2 bases, leaving 15 bases not matched to a gene. From germline, CDR1 is GTSNPN and CDR2 SVGIG (reference sequence). The CDR3 runs 18 residues. The CDR3 coding sequence is TGTGCCTGGATTCCGGGGGGCACGGGACTAGCGGAACAAGAGACCCAGTACTTC. Its translation is CAWIPGGTGLAEQETQYF.

This rearrangement joins TRBV24-1 to TRBJ2-1; TRBD2 matches 12 bases. The V segment lost 4 bases and the J segment 4 bases; nucleotides outside the gene matches: 4. The germline gives CDR1 KGHDR, CDR2 SFDVKD. The CDR3 runs to 16 residues. For the CDR3, the DNA is TGTGCCACCAGTGACCGGACTAGCGGGAAGTACAATGAGCAGTTCTTC. Protein sequence: CATSDRTSGKYNEQFF.

The chain has TRBV5-6 and TRBJ1-1, with 9 positions matching TRBD1. The CDR3 is 16 residues long. Germline CDR1 SGHDT, CDR2 YYEEEE. Losses at the gene ends were 4 bases for V and 4 bases for J; bases not matched to a gene: 11. CDR3 DNA: TGTGCCAGCAGCGGCCACAGGGGGCAGGGCGGCACTGAAGCTTTCTTT. Its translation: CASSGHRGQGGTEAFF.

This clone was seen once. The chain couples TRBV5-6 to TRBJ1-5, with 9 bases matching TRBD1. J gave up 6 bases and V 0 bases, and 7 bases lay outside the gene matches. The germline V gene has CDR1 SGHDT and CDR2 YYEEEE. CDR3 size: 16 residues. CDR3: CASSLGTGVISQPQHF. The CDR3 coding sequence is TGTGCCAGCAGCTTGGGGACAGGGGTTATCAGTCAGCCCCAGCATTTT.

The gene calls are TRBV19 and TRBJ1-5; tentative D call: TRBD1 (6 bases). The CDR3 extends over 16 amino acids. Germline loops: CDR1 LNHDA, CDR2 SQIVND (reference sequence). V was shortened by 2 bases and J by 3 bases, with 14 bases between the two germline ends. CDR3 sequence (DNA): TGTGCCAGTAGTATACGGGGCAGGGGCACCAATCAGCCCCAGCATTTT. It encodes CASSIRGRGTNQPQHF.

The chain joins TRBV7-2 to TRBJ1-2; the match to TRBD1 covers 12 bases. J lost 7 bases, V lost 1 base, and 7 bases had no gene match. In germline, CDR1 is SGHTA, CDR2 FQGNSA. The CDR3 spans 16 residues. The CDR3 protein is CASSLVGTGGLGGYTF. CDR3 nucleotide sequence: TGTGCCAGCAGCTTAGTGGGGACAGGGGGCCTGGGTGGCTACACCTTC. Using reference TRBV7-2 and TRBJ1-2 for the parts outside the CDR3, the full variable domain is GAGVSQSPSNKVTEKGKDVELRCDPISGHTALYWYRQSLGQGLEFLIYFQGNSAPDKSGLPSDRFSAERTGGSVSTLTIQRTQQEDSAVYLCASSLVGTGGLGGYTFGSGTRLTVV.

This chain joins TRBV7-6 and TRBJ2-1; 11 bases fit TRBD2. The ends lost 0 bases at V and 4 bases at J; junction bases unmatched: 8. CDR1 and CDR2 (germline): SGHVS, FNYEAQ. CDR3 length equals 18 residues. The CDR3 bases are TGTGCCAGCAGCTTAGCGCTTTCTAGCGGGAGGTTTTACAATGAGCAGTTCTTC. It translates to CASSLALSSGRFYNEQFF.

The CDR3 region is CASSRPRTGSYEQYF. The CDR3 region has the DNA TGTGCCAGCAGCCGGCCCCGGACAGGGAGCTACGAGCAGTACTTC. The chain is built from TRBV11-2 and TRBJ2-7; TRBD1 aligns across 8 bases. Trimming at V came to 5 bases and at J to 3 bases, leaving 9 bases not matched to a gene. Germline V CDR1 and CDR2: SGHAT, FQNNGV. The CDR3 extends over 15 amino acids.

This clone was recorded only once. This chain uses TRBV7-9 with TRBJ2-7; TRBD2 matches at 11 bases. The CDR3 contains 16 residues. The junction had 3 bases not matched to a gene; V was cut back by 0 bases and J by 2 bases. Germline assignment: CDR1 SEHNR and CDR2 FQNEAQ (reference sequence). As DNA, the CDR3 is TGTGCCAGCAGCTTAGCCCTAGCGGGAGGCCCCTACGAGCAGTACTTC. This sequence encodes CASSLALAGGPYEQYF.

The rearrangement joins TRBV6-5 to TRBJ2-1; 7 nucleotides match TRBD1. The CDR3 has 14 amino acids. V lost 6 bases, J lost 7 bases, and 9 bases stayed unmatched. Germline CDR1 and CDR2: MNHEY and SVGAGI. The CDR3 loop is CASRRQGVGNEQFF. CDR3 nucleotides: TGTGCCAGCAGAAGACAGGGAGTCGGGAATGAGCAGTTCTTC.

The rearrangement uses TRBV7-8 and TRBJ1-6, with D unresolved. This CDR3 is 13 amino acids long. The ends were cut back, 5 bases at V and 9 bases at J, with 11 bases in the middle. Germline loops: CDR1 SGHVS, CDR2 FQNEAQ. This chain's CDR3 is CASSQLVPSPLHF. CDR3 coding DNA: TGTGCCAGCAGCCAGCTTGTTCCTTCACCCCTCCACTTT.

The chain joins TRBV3-1 (or the pseudogene TRBV3-2) to TRBJ2-5; maybe TRBD2 (5 bases). Germline lookup yields CDR1 LGHDT and CDR2 YNNKEL (reference sequence). This CDR3 has 11 residues. V lost 5 bases, J lost 7 bases, and 8 bases lay in between. This chain's CDR3 is CASSLGGTQYF. CDR3 in DNA: TGTGCCAGCAGCTTAGGAGGGACCCAGTACTTC.

The chain joins TRBV5-1 to TRBJ2-7; D uncertain. Germline V lookup: CDR1 SGHRS, CDR2 YFSETQ. V was pared by 4 bases and J by 4 bases, with 9 bases between. The CDR3 length is 12 residues. DNA of the CDR3: TGCGCCAGCAGCCTGGACGAGTACGAGCAGTACTTC. Its translation is CASSLDEYEQYF.

This chain uses TRBV5-1 with TRBJ2-3; 13 nucleotides match TRBD2. CDR1 and CDR2 from the germline V gene are SGHRS and YFSETQ. V dropped 4 bases and J dropped 6; count of bases not matched to a gene: 8. The CDR3 is 16 amino acids. The CDR3 is CASSGLAGVLGDTQYF. The CDR3 DNA sequence: TGCGCCAGCAGCGGACTAGCGGGAGTTCTAGGGGATACGCAGTATTTT. The full variable domain, completed using reference TRBV5-1 and TRBJ2-3, is KAGVTQTPRYLIKTRGQQVTLSCSPISGHRSVSWYQQTPGQGLQFLFEYFSETQRNKGNFPGRFSGRQFSNSRSEMNVSTLELGDSALYLCASSGLAGVLGDTQYFGPGTRLTVL.

V gene TRBV3-1 (or the pseudogene TRBV3-2) combines with J gene TRBJ2-5; 15 bases agree with TRBD2. The V segment lost 1 base and the J segment 5 bases; nucleotides outside the gene matches: 14. Per germline, CDR1 LGHDT and CDR2 YNNKEL (reference sequence). The CDR3 length is 20 residues. CDR3 residues: CASSQVFAGLAGGPGETQYF. CDR3 nucleotides: TGTGCCAGCAGCCAAGTCTTTGCCGGACTAGCGGGAGGGCCAGGGGAGACCCAGTACTTC.